These 10 T cell receptor beta chains were all obtained from the same sample, sequenced in a study of cytomegalovirus exposure and HLA in healthy donors (dated by TCRdb to the late 2010s). The receptor library was made with the immunoSEQ multiplex PCR assay. A mixture of 60 forward primers for TCR Vbeta segments and 13 reverse primers for TCR Jbeta segments was used in the multiplex PCR. TCRdb stores this immuneACCESS table with in-frame sequences only. Part of the clones is absent; in the studies checked, under half of the shortfall reflects unresolved V genes, and no reason is known for the rest. The sample table shows 65,000 or so clones, and 62% are seen once. Roughly 2.8% of the sample comes from the top ten. The material sequenced was PBMCs. The source of these receptors is a man under 40 in good health and CMV-seronegative.

The rearrangement joins TRBV7-9 to TRBJ2-1, with 8 bases that match TRBD2. Unmatched junction bases numbered 9, after V lost 2 bases and J lost 9 bases. The CDR3 totals 15 residues. CDR1 SEHNR and CDR2 FQNEAQ come from the germline V gene (reference sequence). This chain's CDR3 is CASSLSAGARGEQFF. CDR3 sequence (DNA): TGTGCCAGCAGCTTATCAGCGGGGGCCCGGGGTGAGCAGTTCTTC.

The J gene is TRBJ2-3, the V gene TRBV6-5; TRBD2 is a possible D gene (5 bases). Germline V CDR1 and CDR2: MNHEY, SVGAGI. This CDR3 is built from 14 residues. V dropped 7 bases and J dropped 7 bases, with 18 bases sitting between them. CDR3 sequence: CASTEDVFPYTQYF. CDR3 DNA sequence: TGTGCCAGCACGGAGGACGTGTTCCCTTATACGCAGTATTTT.

The J gene is TRBJ1-3, the V gene TRBV25-1; unclear D gene. CDR1 and CDR2 (germline): MGHDK, SYGVNS. V was trimmed by 1 base and J by 0 bases, leaving 7 bases between them. The CDR3 has 15 amino acids. The CDR3 reads CASSESRSSGNTIYF. The CDR3 bases are TGTGCCAGCAGTGAATCGAGGAGCTCTGGAAACACCATATATTTT.

J is TRBJ1-5 and V is TRBV9; the D gene is possibly TRBD1 (6 bases). Germline V lookup: CDR1 SGDLS, CDR2 YYNGEE. The V gene lost 7 bases and the J gene lost 6 bases, with 17 bases spanning the gap. The CDR3 has 14 residues. The CDR3 DNA reads TGTGCCAGCGGGCTAGGGGGTCAGGGTCAGCCCCAGCATTTT. Its protein product is CASGLGGQGQPQHF.

A few counts support this clone. This rearrangement joins TRBV6-1 to TRBJ2-2; tentative D call: TRBD1 (5 bases). Germline V gene sequence: CDR1 MNHNS, CDR2 SASEGT. This CDR3 contains 16 residues. The V and J ends lost 0 bases and 5 bases respectively, with 13 bases between them. The DNA for the CDR3 is TGTGCCAGCAGTGAAGCCAGCAGGGCCACGACCGGGGAGCTGTTTTTT. Protein product: CASSEASRATTGELFF.

The genes are TRBV29-1 and TRBJ2-7; TRBD2 matches at 13 bases. Trimming at V came to 2 bases and at J to 4 bases, leaving 8 bases not matched to a gene. This CDR3 has 16 residues. Germline CDR1 is SQVTM and CDR2 is ANQGSEA. The CDR3 nucleotides read TGCAGCGTTGAACACCGTGGGACTAGCGGGGCATACGAGCAGTACTTC. It translates to CSVEHRGTSGAYEQYF.

This clone has only a few counts. This chain uses TRBV19 with TRBJ1-5; TRBD1 might be the D (6 bases). The V and J ends lost 6 bases and 4 bases respectively, with 13 bases between them. The CDR3 length is 14 residues. In germline, CDR1 is LNHDA, CDR2 SQIVND (reference sequence). The CDR3 DNA is TGTGCCAGTAGGCCGACAGGACAGAATCAGCCCCAGCATTTT. Its protein is CASRPTGQNQPQHF.

The chain links TRBV11-2 to TRBJ1-1; 9 bases align to TRBD1. From germline, CDR1 is SGHAT and CDR2 FQNNGV. V gave up 1 base and J gave up 3 bases; unmatched junction bases: 0. CDR3 length equals 14 residues. This chain's CDR3 is CASSLGTGDTEAFF. The CDR3 DNA reads as TGTGCCAGCAGCTTAGGGACAGGGGACACTGAAGCTTTCTTT.

This clone was observed a handful of times. The chain is built from TRBV12-5 and TRBJ1-1; 8 positions agree with TRBD1. The CDR3 covers 19 residues. Germline V gene sequence: CDR1 LGHNT, CDR2 FRNRAP. The trim removed 0 bases at V and 4 bases at J, leaving 16 bases unmatched. The CDR3 bases are TGTGCTAGTGGTTTGGTACATAGGACAGGGCTTGAAAGGAGCACTGAAGCTTTCTTT. Residues: CASGLVHRTGLERSTEAFF.

The J gene is TRBJ1-6, the V gene TRBV5-6; 7 bases match TRBD1. From germline, CDR1 is SGHDT and CDR2 YYEEEE. The CDR3 runs 15 residues. The junction had 6 bases not matched to a gene; V was cut back by 4 bases and J by 5 bases. The CDR3 reads CASSVRDRDNSPLHF. The DNA of the CDR3 is TGTGCCAGCAGCGTAAGGGACAGAGATAATTCACCCCTCCACTTT.